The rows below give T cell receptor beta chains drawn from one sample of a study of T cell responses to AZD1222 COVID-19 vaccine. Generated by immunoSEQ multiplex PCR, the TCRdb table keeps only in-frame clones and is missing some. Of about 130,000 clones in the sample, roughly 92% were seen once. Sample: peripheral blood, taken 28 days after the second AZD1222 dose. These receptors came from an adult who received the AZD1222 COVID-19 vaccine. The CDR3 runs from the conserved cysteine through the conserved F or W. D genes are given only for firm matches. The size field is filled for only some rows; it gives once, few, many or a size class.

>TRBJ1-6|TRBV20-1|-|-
TGCAGTGCTAGTGGGGGACTCGTACTATCCCTCCACTTT
CSASGGLVLSLHF
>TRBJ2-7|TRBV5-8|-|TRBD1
TGTGCCAGCAGCTTGGCCGGGACAGGGGGCTACGAGCAGTACTTC
CASSLAGTGGYEQYF
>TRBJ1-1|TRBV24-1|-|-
TGTGCCACCAGTGATTTGACTGAAGCTTTCTTT
CATSDLTEAFF
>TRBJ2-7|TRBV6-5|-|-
TGTGCCAGCAGCCTATTGGTCTACGAGCAGTACTTC
CASSLLVYEQYF
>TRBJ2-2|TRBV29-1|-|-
TGCAGCGTTTTCCCCCAGGGTCAGAACACCGGGGAGCTGTTTTTT
CSVFPQGQNTGELFF
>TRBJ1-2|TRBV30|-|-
TGTGCCTGGAGTGTAGGCGTCCGGGGTGGCTACACCTTC
CAWSVGVRGGYTF
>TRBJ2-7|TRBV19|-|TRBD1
TGTGCCAGTAGTCGCCGGACAGGGCCTACGGAGCAGTACTTC
CASSRRTGPTEQYF
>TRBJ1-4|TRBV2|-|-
TGTGCCAGCAGTGAGTTGTTTGCGGGTGAAAAACTGTTTTTT
CASSELFAGEKLFF
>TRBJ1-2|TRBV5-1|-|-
TGCGCCAGCAGCAAGGAGGGACTTGCGGACTATGGCTACACCTTC
CASSKEGLADYGYTF
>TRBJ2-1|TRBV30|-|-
TGTGCCTGGAGGGGGGCCTCCGGCTACAATGAGCAGTTCTTC
CAWRGASGYNEQFF
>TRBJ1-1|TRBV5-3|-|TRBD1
TGTGCCAGAAGCCCGGGACAGGAGTTGAACACTGAAGCTTTCTTT
CARSPGQELNTEAFF
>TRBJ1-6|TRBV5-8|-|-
TGTGCCAGCAGCGGCGAAGGGGGTAATTCACCCCTCCACTTT
CASSGEGGNSPLHF
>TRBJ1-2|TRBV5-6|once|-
TGTGCCAGCAGCTCCTCGTGGGGTGGGGGCTACACCTTC
CASSSSWGGGYTF
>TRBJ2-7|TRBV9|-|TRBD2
TGTGCCAGCAGCGTTCTAGCGGGGGGGCGCTACGAGCAGTACTTC
CASSVLAGGRYEQYF
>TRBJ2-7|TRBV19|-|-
TGTGCCAGTAGAAATCCGGGACAAGCCTACGAGCAGTACTTC
CASRNPGQAYEQYF
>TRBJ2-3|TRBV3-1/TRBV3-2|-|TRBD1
TGTGCCAGCAGCCAAGATGGACAGGGGGCAGATACGCAGTATTTT
CASSQDGQGADTQYF
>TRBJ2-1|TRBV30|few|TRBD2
TGTGCCTGTTTGCGGGGGGTCTCCTACAATGAGCAGTTCTTC
CACLRGVSYNEQFF
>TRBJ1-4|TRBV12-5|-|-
TGTGCTAGTGCCCCAGGGACCGCAACTAATGAAAAACTGTTTTTT
CASAPGTATNEKLFF
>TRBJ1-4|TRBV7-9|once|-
TGTGCCAGCAGCTTAGTCAGGGGAGAACTGTTTTTT
CASSLVRGELFF
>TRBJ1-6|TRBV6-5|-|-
TGTGCCAGCAGCCCGTCAGGGGTTTCACCCCTCCACTTT
CASSPSGVSPLHF
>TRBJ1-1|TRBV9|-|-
TGTGCCAGCAGCCCCGGGTGGGCGAACACTGAAGCTTTCTTT
CASSPGWANTEAFF
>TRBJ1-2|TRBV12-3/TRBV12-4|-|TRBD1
TGTGCCAGCAGCTGGGGACAGAGCTATGGCTACACCTTC
CASSWGQSYGYTF
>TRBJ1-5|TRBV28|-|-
TGTGCCAGCAGTTTATCTCCGGGACTTAGCAATCAGCCCCAGCATTTT
CASSLSPGLSNQPQHF
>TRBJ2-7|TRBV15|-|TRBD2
TGTGCCACCAGCTCTGACCCCGGGAGGGCGATGGAGCAGTACTTC
CATSSDPGRAMEQYF
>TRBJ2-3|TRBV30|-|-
TGTGCCTGGAGACGGGGGGCACCCCTAGGTACGCAGTATTTT
CAWRRGAPLGTQYF
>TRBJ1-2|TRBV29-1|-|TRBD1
TGCAGCGTTGATGACAGGGGGCCCGACGGCTACACCTTC
CSVDDRGPDGYTF
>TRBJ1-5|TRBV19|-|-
TGTGCCAGTAGTGCACGGGATTTCAATCAGCCCCAGCATTTT
CASSARDFNQPQHF
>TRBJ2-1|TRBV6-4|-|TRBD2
TGTGCCAGCAGCAGGACTAGCGGGGGCCTCAACAATGAGCAGTTCTTC
CASSRTSGGLNNEQFF
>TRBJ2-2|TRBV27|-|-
TGTGCCAGCAGTTTGAACGGACCGAACACCGGGGAGCTGTTTTTT
CASSLNGPNTGELFF
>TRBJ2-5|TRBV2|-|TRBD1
TGTGCCAACCAACAGGGGTACGAGACCCAGTACTTC
CANQQGYETQYF
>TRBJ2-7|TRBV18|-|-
TGTGCCAGCTCACCAATGGCAGAGGGGGGCGAGCAGTACTTC
CASSPMAEGGEQYF
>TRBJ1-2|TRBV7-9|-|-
TGTGCCAGCAGCTTTAGCCTCCGGGACACAAGGCACTATGGCTACACCTTC
CASSFSLRDTRHYGYTF
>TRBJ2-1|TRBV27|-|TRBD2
TGTGCCAGCAGTTTATCGGCGGGAGCGGGAGTCAAAAATGAGCAGTTCTTC
CASSLSAGAGVKNEQFF
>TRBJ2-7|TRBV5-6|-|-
TGTGCCAGCAGCCTCGGAAACTCCTACGAGCAGTACTTC
CASSLGNSYEQYF
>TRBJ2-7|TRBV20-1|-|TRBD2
TGCAGTGCTAGTCTAGCGGGAGTTGGCTACGAGCAGTACTTC
CSASLAGVGYEQYF
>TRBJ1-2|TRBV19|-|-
TGTGCCAGTAGTATTGGGCAGACCTATGGCTACACCTTC
CASSIGQTYGYTF
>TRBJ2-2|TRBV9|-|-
TGTGCCAGCACCGTACGAAGGGCAGCGAACACCGGGGAGCTGTTTTTT
CASTVRRAANTGELFF
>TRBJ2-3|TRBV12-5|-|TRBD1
TGTGCTAGTGGTGGCGGGACAGGGCCACCAGATACGCAGTATTTT
CASGGGTGPPDTQYF
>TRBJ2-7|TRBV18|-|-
TGTGCCAGCTCACCTTCGGGGGGCAACGAGCAGTACTTC
CASSPSGGNEQYF
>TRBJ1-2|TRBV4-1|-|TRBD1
TGCGCCAGCAGCCAAGATCCAAGACAGGGGGTAAACTATGGCTACACCTTC
CASSQDPRQGVNYGYTF
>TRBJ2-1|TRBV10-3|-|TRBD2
TGTGCCACCCAGGGACTAGCGGGTGACAATGAGCAGTTCTTC
CATQGLAGDNEQFF
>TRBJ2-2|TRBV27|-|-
TGTGCCAGCAGTTTATCCTTTAGACGGGCGGGGTTCACCGGGGAGCTGTTTTTT
CASSLSFRRAGFTGELFF
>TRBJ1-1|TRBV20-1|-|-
TGCAGTGCTCTTGACAGGAAAGCTTTCTTT
CSALDRKAFF
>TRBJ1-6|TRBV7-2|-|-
TGTGCCAGCAGCTTAGGTGGCAATTCACCCCTCCACTTT
CASSLGGNSPLHF
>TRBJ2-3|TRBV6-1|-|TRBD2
TGTGCCAGCAGTGAAGGGCTAGCGGGAGGGCCGATAGATACGCAGTATTTT
CASSEGLAGGPIDTQYF
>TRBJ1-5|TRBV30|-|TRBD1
TGTGCCTGGACAGGGGGCGCGGGGCAGCCCCAGCATTTT
CAWTGGAGQPQHF
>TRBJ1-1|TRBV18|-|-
TGTGCCAGCTCACTGGGACCGAACACTGAAGCTTTCTTT
CASSLGPNTEAFF
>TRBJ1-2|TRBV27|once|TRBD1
TGTGCCAGCAGAGGACACATACAGGGGACCGGTGGCTACACCTTC
CASRGHIQGTGGYTF
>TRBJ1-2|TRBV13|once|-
TGTGCCAGCAGCACGGGGACAAGCTATGGCTACACCTTC
CASSTGTSYGYTF
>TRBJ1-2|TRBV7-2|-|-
TGTGCCAGCAGCTTATCCGTCTTCAACTATGGCTACACCTTC
CASSLSVFNYGYTF
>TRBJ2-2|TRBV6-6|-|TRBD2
TGTGCCAGCAGTCCACCTAGCGGGAGGTTTTTTACCGGGGAGCTGTTTTTT
CASSPPSGRFFTGELFF